This paragraph reports one TCR beta chain. The V gene end was trimmed by 0 bases and the J gene end by 3 bases; junction bases not matched to a gene: 4. The germline gives CDR1 MNHNY, CDR2 SVGAGI (reference sequence). The CDR3 sequence is 15 residues long. Profiling relied on immunoSEQ multiplex PCR, and the TCRdb table lists in-frame clones only, not all of them. The sample gives 210,000 or so clones, approximately 90% of which show up once; about 1.7% is in the top ten. This sample is part of a study of control samples from healthy donors and cancer patients. This clonotype was sampled from a young man in good health. The V gene is TRBV6-6, the J gene TRBJ1-2; TRBD1 matches at 7 bases. Material for sequencing was blood. The CDR3 reads CASSYSADRDYGYTF. The DNA for the CDR3 is TGTGCCAGCAGTTACTCGGCCGACAGGGACTATGGCTACACCTTC.